A single sample is the source of the 28 T cell receptor beta chains below, sequenced in a study of regulatory T cells in long-lasting Graves disease. Time point of the sample: persistent/refractory GD, antithyroid drugs over 5 years with positive TRAb. Making the TCR library involved RNA that had been extracted from PBMCs. In building TCR beta libraries, iRepertoire HTBI primers were used together with Arm-PCR of CDR3 regions. TCRdb re-called the multiplex PCR reads with MiXCR, one entry per CDR3 protein. The data contain about 470,000 distinct CDR3 sequences, under 25% of them singletons. This specimen was peripheral blood mononuclear cells (PBMCs), taken when the disease was refractory, from a patient treated with antithyroid drugs. Source of these receptors: a female donor with Graves disease.

The V call is TRBV7-6, the J call TRBJ1-1; D not certain. The ends were cut back, 0 bases at V and 5 bases at J, with 13 bases in the middle. The CDR3 is 15 amino acids. CDR1 and CDR2 (germline): SGHVS, FNYEAQ. Here the CDR3 reads CASSLARGGWTEAFF. In nucleotides, the CDR3 is TGTGCCAGCAGCTTAGCGCGAGGAGGGTGGACTGAAGCTTTCTTT.

This clonotype was detected ten times or more. The chain joins TRBV28 to TRBJ1-5, with no clear D. Germline CDR1 and CDR2: MDHEN and SYDVKM. V gave up 8 bases and J gave up 2 bases, with 10 bases separating them. The CDR3 totals 13 residues. CDR3 sequence: CASAERGNQPQHF. The CDR3 DNA is TGTGCCAGCGCCGAGAGGGGCAATCAGCCCCAGCATTTT.

This clonotype came up a few times. The V and J genes are TRBV20-1 and TRBJ2-7; D gene unclear. V was trimmed by 0 bases and J by 5 bases, leaving 14 bases between them. This CDR3 is built from 14 residues. CDR1 and CDR2 (germline): DFQATT, SNEGSKA (reference sequence). The CDR3 bases are TGCAGTGCTAGAGATCCAAAGGGTCTCAACGAGCAGTACTTC. Amino acids: CSARDPKGLNEQYF.

This clonotype was detected ten times or more. This sequence joins TRBV12-3 or TRBV12-4 and TRBJ2-3; D unresolved. The CDR3 totals 11 residues. With 10 bases removed from V and 5 bases from J, the gap between germline ends came to 10 bases. This chain's CDR3 is CATYLGDTQYF. The CDR3 coding sequence is TGTGCCACTTACTTGGGAGATACGCAGTATTTT.

This clonotype was counted between two and nine times. V usage is TRBV7-9 and J usage is TRBJ1-2; 12 bases agree with TRBD1. This CDR3 region has 15 residues. V lost 4 bases, J lost 7 bases, and 7 bases stayed unmatched. Germline CDR1 is SEHNR and CDR2 is FQNEAQ (reference sequence). The CDR3 nucleotides read TGTGCCAGCAGCTCGGGACAGGGGGCTAGTTTTGGCTACACCTTC. Protein: CASSSGQGASFGYTF.

This clonotype has just a few counts. The chain couples TRBV9 to TRBJ2-5, with 8 bases matching TRBD2. This CDR3 comprises 15 residues. V lost 3 bases, J lost 5 bases, and 9 bases stayed unmatched. CDR1 and CDR2 from the germline V gene are SGDLS and YYNGEE. The CDR3 region is CASSEAPTSAETQYF. CDR3 nucleotide sequence: TGTGCCAGCAGCGAAGCCCCGACTAGCGCTGAGACCCAGTACTTC.

This clonotype was seen repeatedly, ten times or more. The V gene is TRBV6-2 or TRBV6-3, the J gene TRBJ2-7, with 10 bases aligning to TRBD1. In germline, CDR1 is MNHEY, CDR2 SVGEGT. CDR3 length: 16 residues. V shed 2 bases and J 2 bases; nucleotides not matched to a gene: 6. This chain's CDR3 is CASSYGIGTGAYEQYF. The CDR3 DNA follows: TGTGCCAGCAGTTACGGTATCGGGACAGGGGCCTACGAGCAGTACTTC.

V is TRBV2 and J is TRBJ1-6; 10 positions agree with TRBD1. The CDR3 has 16 residues. CDR1 and CDR2 from the germline V gene are SNHLY and FYNNEI. Trimming took 6 bases from V and 6 from J; bases not matched to a gene: 8. As DNA, the CDR3 is TGTGCCAGCAGCGATCCGGGACAGGGGCTTAATTCACCCCTCCACTTT. Amino acids: CASSDPGQGLNSPLHF. The full variable domain, with the rest looked up from reference TRBV2 and TRBJ1-6, is EPEVTQTPSHQVTQMGQEVILRCVPISNHLYFYWYRQILGQKVEFLVSFYNNEISEKSEIFDDQFSVERPDGSNFTLKIRSTKLEDSAMYFCASSDPGQGLNSPLHFGNGTRLTVT.

This clonotype was recorded a few times. The gene calls are TRBV7-9 and TRBJ1-4; 7 nucleotides align to TRBD1. V shed 5 bases and J 3 bases; nucleotides not matched to a gene: 6. CDR1 SEHNR and CDR2 FQNEAQ come from the germline V gene (reference sequence). This CDR3 is 15 amino acids long. CDR3 sequence: CASSQRQGSNEKLFF. Here the CDR3 DNA reads TGTGCCAGCAGCCAAAGACAGGGATCTAATGAAAAACTGTTTTTT.

This clonotype was seen repeatedly, ten times or more. The genes are TRBV7-9 and TRBJ2-7, with 8 nucleotides matching TRBD2. Germline CDR1 and CDR2: SEHNR and FQNEAQ (reference sequence). After removal of 2 bases from V and 7 bases from J, the junction contained 13 bases not matched to a gene. CDR3 length equals 16 residues. CDR3 residues: CASSLTAGALLGEQYF. The CDR3 bases are TGTGCCAGCAGCTTAACAGCGGGAGCCCTCCTGGGGGAGCAGTACTTC. The variable domain in full, with the rest retrieved from reference TRBV7-9 and TRBJ2-7, is DTGVSQNPRHKITKRGQNVTFRCDPISEHNRLYWYRQTLGQGPEFLTYFQNEAQLEKSRLLSDRFSAERPKGSFSTLEIQRTEQGDSAMYLCASSLTAGALLGEQYFGPGTRLTVT.

At least ten counts were recorded for this clonotype. The rearrangement uses TRBV5-1 and TRBJ1-1; D ambiguous. The V end lost 1 base, the J end lost 1 base, and 5 bases lay between the germline ends. The CDR3 runs 13 residues. Germline CDR1 is SGHRS and CDR2 is YFSETQ. The CDR3 loop is CASSLNPNTEAFF. For the CDR3, the DNA is TGCGCCAGCAGCTTGAACCCGAACACTGAAGCTTTCTTT.

This clonotype was detected ten times or more. The chain joins TRBV2 to TRBJ1-2, with no clear D. Germline V gives CDR1 SNHLY, CDR2 FYNNEI. Between the trimmed V and J ends, which lost 4 bases and 4 bases, there was a span of 10 bases. The CDR3 consists of 13 residues. CDR3 region: CASSVDSSYGYTF. The CDR3 DNA reads TGTGCCAGCAGTGTTGACTCCTCCTATGGCTACACCTTC. Together with reference TRBV2 and TRBJ1-2, the CDR3 gives the full variable domain: EPEVTQTPSHQVTQMGQEVILRCVPISNHLYFYWYRQILGQKVEFLVSFYNNEISEKSEIFDDQFSVERPDGSNFTLKIRSTKLEDSAMYFCASSVDSSYGYTFGSGTRLTVV.

This clonotype came up many times. The junction shows a germline mismatch at one end, possibly a read error. The CDR3 DNA reads TGCAGTGCTCGAGAACCGGGACAGGGATTTTCACCCCTCCACTTT. Translating it yields CSAREPGQGFSPLHF. This chain uses TRBV20-1 with TRBJ1-6; 9 bases line up with TRBD1. The CDR3 extends over 15 amino acids. Germline V CDR1 and CDR2: DFQATT, SNEGSKA (reference sequence).

The table lists this clonotype with many counts. The chain is built from TRBV13 and TRBJ2-5, with 9 bases matching TRBD1. From germline, CDR1 is PRHDT and CDR2 FYEKMQ (reference sequence). V shed 4 bases and J 2 bases; nucleotides not matched to a gene: 5. The CDR3 extends over 15 amino acids. CDR3 sequence (DNA): TGTGCCAGCAGCTCTACCGGGACAGGGCAAGAGACCCAGTACTTC. It yields the protein CASSSTGTGQETQYF. Complete variable domain (other parts from reference TRBV13 and TRBJ2-5): AAGVIQSPRHLIKEKRETATLKCYPIPRHDTVYWYQQGPGQDPQFLISFYEKMQSDKGSIPDRFSAQQFSDYHSELNMSSLELGDSALYFCASSSTGTGQETQYFGPGTRLLVL.

V usage is TRBV12-3 or TRBV12-4 and J usage is TRBJ2-3; D not certain. Trimming shortened V by 4 bases and J by 2 bases, and 10 bases separated the two germline ends. The CDR3 consists of 14 residues. CDR3 bases: TGTGCCAGCAGTTACTACTTTCCCACAGATACGCAGTATTTT. Translating gives CASSYYFPTDTQYF.

The chain couples TRBV18 to TRBJ1-2; the D is unclear. Trimming removed 6 bases at V and 4 bases at J, with 12 bases between. The CDR3 runs 13 residues. Per germline, CDR1 KGHSH and CDR2 LQKENI. CDR3 coding DNA: TGTGCCAGCTCCCTCAAGGAGGGCTATGGCTACACCTTC. Residues: CASSLKEGYGYTF. Drawing the rest from reference TRBV18 and TRBJ1-2, the complete variable domain is NAGVMQNPRHLVRRRGQEARLRCSPMKGHSHVYWYRQLPEEGLKFMVYLQKENIIDESGMPKERFSAEFPKEGPSILRIQQVVRGDSAAYFCASSLKEGYGYTFGSGTRLTVV.

This clonotype was counted at least ten times. V is TRBV2 and J is TRBJ2-7; 10 nucleotides line up with TRBD1. This CDR3 has 14 residues. Germline CDR1 SNHLY, CDR2 FYNNEI. Trimming at V came to 6 bases and at J to 7 bases, leaving 9 bases not matched to a gene. The CDR3 nucleotides are TGTGCCAGCAGATCCGGGACAGGGGCGCGGGAGCAGTACTTC. Its translation is CASRSGTGAREQYF.

This clonotype was counted between two and nine times. The chain combines TRBV5-1 with TRBJ1-6; maybe TRBD1 (5 bases). The CDR3 covers 17 residues. The germline gives CDR1 SGHRS, CDR2 YFSETQ. Trimming pared 3 bases from V and 0 bases from J, leaving 13 bases between. The CDR3 DNA follows: TGCGCCAGCAGCTCCGACAGAGAGAGCTCCTATAATTCACCCCTCCACTTT. Its translation is CASSSDRESSYNSPLHF.

There are many counts of this clonotype. The chain couples TRBV7-2 to TRBJ2-1; unclear D gene. This CDR3 has 14 residues. From germline, CDR1 is SGHTA and CDR2 FQGNSA. V was cut by 5 bases and J by 4 bases, with 12 bases left in between. Here the CDR3 DNA reads TGTGCCAGCAGCCCAGATGGGCGGTACAATGAGCAGTTCTTC. It is translated as CASSPDGRYNEQFF.

This clonotype was counted at least ten times. V usage is TRBV6-4 and J usage is TRBJ1-1; no clear D. CDR1 is MRHNA and CDR2 is SNTAGT in the germline V gene. The CDR3 has 14 residues. The germline V and J ends were trimmed by 4 bases and 4 bases, with 13 bases remaining between them. The CDR3 reads CASSANGFGTEAFF. CDR3 coding DNA: TGTGCCAGCAGTGCAAACGGGTTTGGCACTGAAGCTTTCTTT.

This chain links TRBV2 with TRBJ2-4; TRBD2 aligns across 7 bases. CDR3 length: 16 residues. Looked up from germline, CDR1 is SNHLY and CDR2 is FYNNEI. V lost 6 bases to trimming and J lost 8 bases; unmatched junction nucleotides: 16. CDR3 protein: CASSADYLGGVDIQYF. The CDR3, as DNA: TGTGCCAGCAGCGCGGACTACCTGGGGGGGGTAGACATTCAGTACTTC. The variable domain in full, completed from reference TRBV2 and TRBJ2-4, reads EPEVTQTPSHQVTQMGQEVILRCVPISNHLYFYWYRQILGQKVEFLVSFYNNEISEKSEIFDDQFSVERPDGSNFTLKIRSTKLEDSAMYFCASSADYLGGVDIQYFGAGTRLSVL.

This clonotype was detected ten times or more. The chain is built from TRBV2 and TRBJ2-7; 12 bases are shared with TRBD2. Germline V lookup: CDR1 SNHLY, CDR2 FYNNEI. The CDR3 has 17 residues. V lost 4 bases to trimming and J lost 3 bases; unmatched junction nucleotides: 10. The CDR3 nucleotides are TGTGCCAGCAGTGTAAGGACTAGCGGGACCATCCTCTACGAGCAGTACTTC. The encoded protein is CASSVRTSGTILYEQYF.

In its sample, this clonotype was seen a few times. The CDR3 DNA sequence: TGTGCCAGCAGCTTGCCCCGGAGCGGCGAGCAGTACTTC. Translation: CASSLPRSGEQYF. The rearrangement links TRBV5-4 to TRBJ2-7; weak D call: TRBD2 (5 bases). CDR3 length: 13 residues. V lost 1 base, J lost 6 bases, and 11 bases lay in between. The germline V gene has CDR1 SGHNT and CDR2 YYREEE (reference sequence).

The chain is built from TRBV11-2 and TRBJ2-1; 7 bases agree with TRBD2. The CDR3 length is 13 residues. The ends lost 5 bases at V and 8 bases at J; junction bases unmatched: 6. Germline V gene data show CDR1 as SGHAT and CDR2 as FQNNGV. The CDR3 DNA is TGTGCCAGCAGCCATGGACTAGGCGATGAGCAGTTCTTC. This translates into CASSHGLGDEQFF.

This clonotype has more than one count but fewer than ten. The chain carries TRBV3-1 and TRBJ2-3, with 8 bases matching TRBD2. Germline CDR1 reads LGHDT; CDR2 reads YNNKEL (reference sequence). The V gene end was trimmed by 1 base and the J gene end by 0 bases; junction bases not matched to a gene: 6. CDR3 length: 17 residues. The CDR3 loop reads CASSQAHRGGSTDTQYF. The CDR3 nucleotides are TGTGCCAGCAGCCAAGCCCACCGGGGGGGCAGCACAGATACGCAGTATTTT.

On this clonotype itself: The junction does not match germline at one end; this may be a read error. This chain links TRBV6-4 with TRBJ1-2; 7 bases are a match to TRBD1. The CDR3 has 13 residues. CDR1 is MRHNA, CDR2 SNTAGT, per germline. The CDR3 spells CASSENTGDGYIF. The CDR3, as DNA: TGTGCCAGCAGCGAAAATACAGGGGACGGCTACATCTTC.

This clonotype has a count of ten or more. This chain connects TRBV29-1 to TRBJ2-7, with TRBD2 matching over 7 bases. The trim removed 7 bases at V and 6 bases at J, leaving 6 bases unmatched. Germline lookup yields CDR1 SQVTM and CDR2 ANQGSEA. The CDR3 has 11 residues. The CDR3 region has the DNA TGCAGCGGTAGGGGAGGGCGCGAGCAGTACTTC. Its protein is CSGRGGREQYF.

Many counts were recorded for this clonotype. The chain is built from TRBV29-1 and TRBJ2-7, with 8 bases that match TRBD1. After removal of 3 bases from V and 5 bases from J, the junction contained 3 bases not matched to a gene. The V gene's germline CDR1 is SQVTM and CDR2 ANQGSEA. The CDR3 spans 12 residues. CDR3 nucleotides: TGCAGCGTTGACAGGGGGCTCAACGAGCAGTACTTC. It is translated as CSVDRGLNEQYF.